Reported below is one TCR beta chain. CDR1 is MNHEY, CDR2 SMNVEV, per germline (reference sequence). This CDR3 has 15 amino acids. J gave up 3 bases and V 0 bases, and 2 bases lay outside the gene matches. The entry originates in a study of blood T cell repertoires in COVID-19. The overall study: The United States, Italy and Spain supplied acute and convalescent COVID-19 samples.

Only in-frame clones appear in the TCRdb table, and some are missing; sequencing was by immunoSEQ multiplex PCR. The sample consists of more than 200,000 clones, around 88% of them appearing once. This TCR derives from a woman in her 50s with acute or convalescent COVID-19. The V and J genes are TRBV27 and TRBJ2-1; 7 bases are a match to TRBD2. The sample consisted of peripheral blood. DNA of the CDR3: TGTGCCAGCAGTTTATCACTAGCGTTCTACAATGAGCAGTTCTTC. Its protein product is CASSLSLAFYNEQFF.